These T cell receptor beta chains were read from a single sample in a study of sequential checkpoint blockade in melanoma. Generated by immunoSEQ multiplex PCR, the TCRdb table keeps only in-frame clones and is missing some. The sample holds some 32,000 clones; roughly 84% are singletons and the top ten take 18%. The specimen comprised CD8+ T cells sorted from blood (inferred from file names), sampled from a patient given nivolumab and ipilimumab in sequence. The receptor set was obtained from a human donor with melanoma. Each CDR3 is given with its conserved first and last residue. The D gene is left open where the match is weak. For some rows the clone size is stated as once, few or many, or as a class when expanded; others skip it.

v_call d_call clone_size cdr3_aa
TRBV6-5 . . CASGVQIEQYF
TRBV10-3 TRBD1 few CAIQGEWFGYTF
TRBV15 TRBD2 . CATSRASGGPETQYF
TRBV5-1 TRBD2 . CASSFRGDEQYF
TRBV27 . . CASSLMVSTEAFF
TRBV5-5 TRBD2 . CASSLALSGLQKTYEQYF
TRBV4-3 . . CASSQRGKNSPLHF
TRBV19 . . CASSYFSYRGETQYF
TRBV7-2 TRBD1 . CASSSDRVVGNTIYF
TRBV7-7 . once CASSTHRRDTQYF
TRBV28 TRBD2 . CASSTRGGLGETQYF
TRBV7-9 . few CASSLARDISNQPQHF
TRBV5-6 TRBD2 . CASSYEGGRSSYNEQFF
TRBV7-2 . few CASSHQGQVNSGNTIYF
TRBV30 TRBD1 few CAWGGTGGEAFF
TRBV9 TRBD1 . CASSGSRDREAFF
TRBV5-1 TRBD1 . CASSLGPYRGPNTGELFF
TRBV25-1 . . CASSELSEADTQYF
TRBV5-6 TRBD1 few CASSLRDRSYEQYF
TRBV4-1 . once CASSQDDGGLFEQYF
TRBV30 . . CAWSSRGEEKLFF
TRBV7-3 TRBD1 . CASRLRMDRGFTF
TRBV7-6 . . CASSPVPGGEDGYTF
TRBV28 TRBD1 few CASSPGTGKDQPQHF
TRBV27 . . CASSFGRRKVFYGYTF
TRBV7-2 TRBD2 . CASSQGLALAYEQYF
TRBV5-6 . . CASSLGGWSNQPQHF
TRBV28 TRBD2 . CASSTITHGLAPSSYEQYF
TRBV14 TRBD1 . CASSQAGQGNIQYF
TRBV14 TRBD1 medium-sized CASSQDTGAEQYF
TRBV27 . . CASSPAGLNTEAFF
TRBV27 . . CASSPTPGGTGELFF
TRBV7-9 TRBD1 few CASSSPGTGDRRNEKLFF
TRBV5-1 . once CASSFQGTNEKLFF
TRBV19 TRBD2 . CASSIAVAGEGYNYEQYF
TRBV9 TRBD1 medium-sized CASGYGGQVDQPQHF
TRBV7-9 . . CASSFGNQPQHF
TRBV5-4 TRBD1 few CASSLGQGARTEAFF
TRBV19 . . CATLREETQYF
TRBV5-3 . . CARSLTGDYGYTF
TRBV4-3 . . CASSPRSYNSPLHF
TRBV30 . . CAWSKGSRNTIYF